The 9 T cell receptor beta chains listed next were all sequenced from one sample in a study of blood T cell repertoires in COVID-19. Method: immunoSEQ multiplex PCR; TCRdb's copy keeps in-frame clones and lacks some. The sample has approximately 130,000 clones; about 80% are singletons. Sequenced sample: peripheral blood. The receptors here all came from a middle-aged man with active or convalescent COVID-19.

The chain joins TRBV14 to TRBJ2-7, with 8 bases lining up with TRBD2. With V trimmed by 5 bases and J by 0 bases, 6 bases remained unmatched. Germline V lookup: CDR1 SGHDN, CDR2 FVKESK. The CDR3 is 15 residues long. The CDR3 DNA follows: TGTGCCAGCAGCTCGAGCGGGGGTAGCTCCTACGAGCAGTACTTC. It translates to CASSSSGGSSYEQYF.

This chain joins TRBV6-5 and TRBJ2-3; D is unclear. This CDR3 spans 14 amino acids. The ends were cut back, 4 bases at V and 0 bases at J, with 8 bases in the middle. Germline loops: CDR1 MNHEY, CDR2 SVGAGI. CDR3 protein: CASSSRVSTDTQYF. The CDR3 DNA reads as TGTGCCAGCAGTTCACGGGTTAGCACAGATACGCAGTATTTT.

In DNA, the CDR3 is TGCGCCAGCAGTGTCCAAGGGGTTCATCCAGATACGCAGTATTTT. It encodes CASSVQGVHPDTQYF. This chain uses TRBV10-1 with TRBJ2-3; D perhaps matches TRBD1 (5 bases). This CDR3 contains 15 residues. Per germline, CDR1 WNHNN and CDR2 SYGVQD (reference sequence). The ends were cut back, 4 bases at V and 4 bases at J, with 15 bases in the middle.

This clone has a single count. The chain employs TRBV5-1 and TRBJ1-4, with D unclear. Trimming took 1 base from V and 6 from J, leaving 10 bases between them. Germline V gene lookup returns CDR1 SGHRS and CDR2 YFSETQ. The CDR3 is made up of 14 amino acids. CDR3 in DNA: TGCGCCAGCAGCTTGCGGGGTTTGCATGAAAAACTGTTTTTT. Residues: CASSLRGLHEKLFF.

The gene calls are TRBV10-3 and TRBJ2-5; TRBD1 aligns across 7 bases. CDR3 length equals 15 residues. The germline CDR1 and CDR2 sequences are ENHRY and SYGVKD. J was trimmed by 4 bases and V by 5 bases; bases with no gene match: 10. The CDR3 bases are TGTGCCATCAGTAGGGGGCTCGTAAACACAGAGACCCAGTACTTC. Translated, it gives CAISRGLVNTETQYF.

The rearrangement uses TRBV28 and TRBJ2-7, with TRBD1 matching 7 bases. Trimming at V came to 6 bases and at J to 8 bases, leaving 22 bases not matched to a gene. CDR1 and CDR2 from the germline V gene are MDHEN and SYDVKM. The CDR3 is 17 residues long. The CDR3 sequence is CASRGETPGQIIRQQYF. The CDR3 nucleotides are TGTGCCAGCAGAGGCGAGACACCGGGACAGATAATACGCCAGCAGTACTTC.

The chain couples TRBV7-9 to TRBJ2-3; TRBD1 aligns across 8 bases. The CDR3 length is 15 residues. Germline trimming cut 1 base from V and 2 bases from J; bases unmatched to any gene: 2. Germline V CDR1 and CDR2: SEHNR, FQNEAQ (reference sequence). CDR3: CASSLGDRITDTQYF. The CDR3 bases are TGTGCCAGCAGCTTAGGGGACAGGATCACAGATACGCAGTATTTT.

The chain is built from TRBV25-1 and TRBJ1-6; 7 nucleotides agree with TRBD1. Germline assignment: CDR1 MGHDK and CDR2 SYGVNS. The ends lost 4 bases at V and 7 bases at J; junction bases unmatched: 13. CDR3 length: 17 residues. The DNA of the CDR3 is TGTGCCAGCAGTGGAACTGAAGGGACAGTTTTAAATTCACCCCTCCACTTT. Residues: CASSGTEGTVLNSPLHF.

The rearrangement links TRBV30 to TRBJ1-6; 9 bases match TRBD1. The CDR3 has 18 residues. J gave up 0 bases and V 5 bases, and 11 bases lay outside the gene matches. Germline assignment: CDR1 GTSNPN and CDR2 SVGIG (reference sequence). This CDR3 reads CAWGEPTGGRSYNSPLHF. In DNA, the CDR3 is TGTGCCTGGGGGGAACCTACAGGGGGCCGCTCCTATAATTCACCCCTCCACTTT.